The T cell receptor beta chain under discussion was sequenced for a study of Ad26.COV2.S vaccination and SARS-CoV-2 variants. Study context: Within the COV1001 Ad26.COV2.S trial arm, the donor was enrolled. Study-level results: Vaccinees and placebo recipients showed similar non-spike TCR breadth.

A word on this clone: What it binds is unknown.

Treatment described: roughly 18 received Ad26.COV2.S at low or high dose, single or two shots; about 5 received placebo; per-sample allocation not given. Collection of the samples took place on day 63 after the first injection of vaccine or placebo. V lost 5 bases and J 4 bases, leaving 14 bases between the germline ends. Germline V gene lookup returns CDR1 MDHEN and CDR2 SYDVKM. The CDR3 has 14 residues. TCRdb's table, derived via immunoSEQ multiplex PCR, lists solely in-frame clones and lacks some. The table has about 350,000 clones, around 84% seen once; the top ten hold 2.5% to 3.5%. This specimen consisted of peripheral blood, obtained in a trial of Ad26.COV2.S vaccine versus placebo. The chain has TRBV28 and TRBJ1-2; no clear D gene. The sequence came from a person between 18 and 59 years old who received the Ad26.COV2.S COVID-19 vaccine or a placebo. DNA for the CDR3: TGTGCCAGCAGTCCGGTTCTAGATCCCTATGGCTACACCTTC. Its translation is CASSPVLDPYGYTF.